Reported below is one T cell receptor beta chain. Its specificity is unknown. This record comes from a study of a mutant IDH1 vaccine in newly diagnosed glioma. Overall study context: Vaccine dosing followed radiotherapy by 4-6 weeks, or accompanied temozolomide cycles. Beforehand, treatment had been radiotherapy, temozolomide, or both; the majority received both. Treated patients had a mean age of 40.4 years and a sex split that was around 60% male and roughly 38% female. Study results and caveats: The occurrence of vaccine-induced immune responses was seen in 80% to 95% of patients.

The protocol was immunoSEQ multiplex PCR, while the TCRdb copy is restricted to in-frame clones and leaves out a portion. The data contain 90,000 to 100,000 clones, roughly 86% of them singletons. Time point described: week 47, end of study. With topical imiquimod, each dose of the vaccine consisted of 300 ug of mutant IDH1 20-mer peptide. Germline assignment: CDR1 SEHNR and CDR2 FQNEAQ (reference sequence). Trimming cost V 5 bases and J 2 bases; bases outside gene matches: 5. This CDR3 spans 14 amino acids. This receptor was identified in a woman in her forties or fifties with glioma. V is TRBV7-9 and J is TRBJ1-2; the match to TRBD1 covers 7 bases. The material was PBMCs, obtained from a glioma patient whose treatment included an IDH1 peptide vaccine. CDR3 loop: CASSRQQGNYGYTF. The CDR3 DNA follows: TGTGCCAGCAGCAGACAACAGGGGAACTATGGCTACACCTTC.